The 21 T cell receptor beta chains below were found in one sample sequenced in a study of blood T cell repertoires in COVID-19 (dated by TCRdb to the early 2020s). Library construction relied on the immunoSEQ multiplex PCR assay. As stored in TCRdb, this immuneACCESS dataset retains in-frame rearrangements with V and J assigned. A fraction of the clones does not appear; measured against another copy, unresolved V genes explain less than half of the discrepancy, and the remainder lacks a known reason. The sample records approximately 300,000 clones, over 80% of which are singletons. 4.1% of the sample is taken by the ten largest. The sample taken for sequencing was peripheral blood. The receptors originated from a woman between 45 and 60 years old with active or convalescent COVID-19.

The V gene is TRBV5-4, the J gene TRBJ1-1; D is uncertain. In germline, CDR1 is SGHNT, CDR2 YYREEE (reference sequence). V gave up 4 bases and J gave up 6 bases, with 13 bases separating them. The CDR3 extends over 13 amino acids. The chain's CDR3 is CASSPDRESEAFF. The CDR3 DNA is TGTGCCAGCAGCCCCGACCGGGAATCTGAAGCTTTCTTT.

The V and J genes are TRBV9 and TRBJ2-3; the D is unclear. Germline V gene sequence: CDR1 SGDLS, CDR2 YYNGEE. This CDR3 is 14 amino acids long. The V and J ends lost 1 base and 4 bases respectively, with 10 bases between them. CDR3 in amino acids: CASSVNSHPDTQYF. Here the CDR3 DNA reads TGTGCCAGCAGCGTAAATAGTCACCCAGATACGCAGTATTTT.

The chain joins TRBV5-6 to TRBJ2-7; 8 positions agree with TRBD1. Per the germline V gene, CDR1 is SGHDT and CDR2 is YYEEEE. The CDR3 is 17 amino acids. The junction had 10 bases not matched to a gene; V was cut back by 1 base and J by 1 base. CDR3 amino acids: CASSLIIQGAISYEQYF. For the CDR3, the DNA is TGTGCCAGCAGCTTGATTATTCAGGGGGCAATATCCTACGAGCAGTACTTC.

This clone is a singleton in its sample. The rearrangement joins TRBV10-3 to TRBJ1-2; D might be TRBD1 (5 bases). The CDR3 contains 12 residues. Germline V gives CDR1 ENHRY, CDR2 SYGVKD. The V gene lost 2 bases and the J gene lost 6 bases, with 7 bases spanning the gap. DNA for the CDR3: TGTGCCATCAGTGAGGCAGGGAATGGCTACACCTTC. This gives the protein CAISEAGNGYTF.

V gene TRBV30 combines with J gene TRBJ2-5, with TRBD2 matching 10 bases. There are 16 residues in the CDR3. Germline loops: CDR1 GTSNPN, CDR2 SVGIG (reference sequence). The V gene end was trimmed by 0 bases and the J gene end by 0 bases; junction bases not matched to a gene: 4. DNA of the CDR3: TGTGCCTGGAGTGTACCACTAGCGGGGAACCAAGAGACCCAGTACTTC. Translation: CAWSVPLAGNQETQYF.

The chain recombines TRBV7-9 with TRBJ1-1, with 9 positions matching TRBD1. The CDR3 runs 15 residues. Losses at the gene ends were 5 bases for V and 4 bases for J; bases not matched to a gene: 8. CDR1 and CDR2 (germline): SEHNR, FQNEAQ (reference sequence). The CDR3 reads CASSPNDRGGTEAFF. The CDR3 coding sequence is TGTGCCAGCAGCCCTAACGACAGGGGGGGCACTGAAGCTTTCTTT. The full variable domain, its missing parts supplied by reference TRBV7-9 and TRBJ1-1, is DTGVSQNPRHKITKRGQNVTFRCDPISEHNRLYWYRQTLGQGPEFLTYFQNEAQLEKSRLLSDRFSAERPKGSFSTLEIQRTEQGDSAMYLCASSPNDRGGTEAFFGQGTRLTVV.

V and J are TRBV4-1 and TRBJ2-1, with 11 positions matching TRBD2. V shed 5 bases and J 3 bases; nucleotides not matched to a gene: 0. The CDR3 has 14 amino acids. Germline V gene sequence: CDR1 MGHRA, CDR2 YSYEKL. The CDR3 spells CASSGTSGYNEQFF. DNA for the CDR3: TGCGCCAGCAGCGGGACTAGCGGCTACAATGAGCAGTTCTTC.

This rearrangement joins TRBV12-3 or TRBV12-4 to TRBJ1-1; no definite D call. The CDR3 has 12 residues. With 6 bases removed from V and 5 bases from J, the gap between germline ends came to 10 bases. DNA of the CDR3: TGTGCCAGCAGCTCCCAGTGGACTGAAGCTTTCTTT. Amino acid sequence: CASSSQWTEAFF.

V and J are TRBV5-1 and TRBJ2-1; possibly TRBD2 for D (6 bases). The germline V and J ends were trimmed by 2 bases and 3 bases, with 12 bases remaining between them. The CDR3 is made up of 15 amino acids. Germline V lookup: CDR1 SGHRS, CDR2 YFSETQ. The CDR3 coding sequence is TGCGCCAGCAGCTTTAGCGGCGACCACTACAATGAGCAGTTCTTC. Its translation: CASSFSGDHYNEQFF.

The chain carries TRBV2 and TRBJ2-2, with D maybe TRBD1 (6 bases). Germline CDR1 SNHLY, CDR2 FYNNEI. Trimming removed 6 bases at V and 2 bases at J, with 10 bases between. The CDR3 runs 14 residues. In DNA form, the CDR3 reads TGTGCCAGCAGCAGGGGCCGCAACACCGGGGAGCTGTTTTTT. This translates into CASSRGRNTGELFF. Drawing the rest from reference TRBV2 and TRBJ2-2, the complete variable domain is EPEVTQTPSHQVTQMGQEVILRCVPISNHLYFYWYRQILGQKVEFLVSFYNNEISEKSEIFDDQFSVERPDGSNFTLKIRSTKLEDSAMYFCASSRGRNTGELFFGEGSRLTVL.

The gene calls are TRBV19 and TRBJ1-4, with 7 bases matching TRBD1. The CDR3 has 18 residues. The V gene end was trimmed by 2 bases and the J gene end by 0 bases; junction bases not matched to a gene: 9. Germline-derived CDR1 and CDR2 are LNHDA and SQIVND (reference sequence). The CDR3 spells CASSIIGGPDATNEKLFF. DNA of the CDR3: TGTGCCAGTAGTATAATAGGGGGCCCGGATGCAACTAATGAAAAACTGTTTTTT.

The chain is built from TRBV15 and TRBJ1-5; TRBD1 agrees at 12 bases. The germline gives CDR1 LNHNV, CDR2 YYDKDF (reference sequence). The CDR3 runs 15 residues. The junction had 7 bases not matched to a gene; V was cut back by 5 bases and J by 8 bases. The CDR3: CATSGRDRGREPQHF. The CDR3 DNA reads TGTGCCACCAGCGGCCGGGACAGGGGGCGGGAGCCCCAGCATTTT. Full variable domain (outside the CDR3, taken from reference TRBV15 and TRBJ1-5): DAMVIQNPRYQVTQFGKPVTLSCSQTLNHNVMYWYQQKSSQAPKLLFHYYDKDFNNEADTPDNFQSRRPNTSFCFLDIRSPGLGDTAMYLCATSGRDRGREPQHFGDGTRLSIL.

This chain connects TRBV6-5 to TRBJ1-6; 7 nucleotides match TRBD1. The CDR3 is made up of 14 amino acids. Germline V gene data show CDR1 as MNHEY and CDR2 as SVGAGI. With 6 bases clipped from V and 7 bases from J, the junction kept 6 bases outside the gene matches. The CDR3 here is CASRATGWNSPLHF. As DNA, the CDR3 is TGTGCCAGCAGAGCGACAGGGTGGAATTCACCCCTCCACTTT.

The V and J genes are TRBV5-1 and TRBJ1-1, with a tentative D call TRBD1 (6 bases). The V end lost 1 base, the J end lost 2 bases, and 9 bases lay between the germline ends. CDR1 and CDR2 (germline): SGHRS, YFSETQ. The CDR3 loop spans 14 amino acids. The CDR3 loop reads CASSLTGINTEAFF. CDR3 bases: TGCGCCAGCAGCTTGACAGGGATTAACACTGAAGCTTTCTTT.

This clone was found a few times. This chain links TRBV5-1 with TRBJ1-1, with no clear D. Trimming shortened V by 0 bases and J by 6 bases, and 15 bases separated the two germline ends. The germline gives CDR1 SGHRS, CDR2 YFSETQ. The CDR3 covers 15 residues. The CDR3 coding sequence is TGCGCCAGCAGCTTGGGAGGAAAGGAGCGTCCTGAAGCTTTCTTT. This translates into CASSLGGKERPEAFF.

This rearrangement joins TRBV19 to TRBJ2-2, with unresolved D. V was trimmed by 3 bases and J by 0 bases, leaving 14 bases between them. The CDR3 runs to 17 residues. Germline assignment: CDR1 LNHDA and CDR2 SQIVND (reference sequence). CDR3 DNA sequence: TGTGCCAGTAGTATCCTCGTGGTGGCCGCGAACACCGGGGAGCTGTTTTTT. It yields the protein CASSILVVAANTGELFF.

In DNA form, the CDR3 reads TGCAGCGTTGAAGGGACAGGGGTATCCTACAATGAGCAGTTCTTC. Its protein is CSVEGTGVSYNEQFF. V is TRBV29-1 and J is TRBJ2-1; 9 positions match TRBD1. Germline V gives CDR1 SQVTM, CDR2 ANQGSEA. J lost 1 base, V lost 1 base, and 2 bases had no gene match. The CDR3 is 15 residues long.

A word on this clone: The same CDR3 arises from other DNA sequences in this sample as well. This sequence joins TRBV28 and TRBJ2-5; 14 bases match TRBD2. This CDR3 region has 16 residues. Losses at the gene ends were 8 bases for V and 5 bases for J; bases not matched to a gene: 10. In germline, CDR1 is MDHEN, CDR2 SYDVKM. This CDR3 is CASRSGLAGVRETQYF. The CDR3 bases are TGTGCCAGCCGTTCGGGACTAGCGGGAGTGCGGGAGACCCAGTACTTC.

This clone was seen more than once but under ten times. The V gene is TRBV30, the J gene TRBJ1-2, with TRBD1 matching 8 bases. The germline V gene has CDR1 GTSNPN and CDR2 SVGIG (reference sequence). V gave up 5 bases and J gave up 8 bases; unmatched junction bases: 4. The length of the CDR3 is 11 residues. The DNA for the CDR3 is TGTGCCTGGGGACAGGGAGGAGGCTACACCTTC. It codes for CAWGQGGGYTF. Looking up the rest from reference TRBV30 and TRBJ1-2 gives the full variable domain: SQTIHQWPATLVQPVGSPLSLECTVEGTSNPNLYWYRQAAGRGLQLLFYSVGIGQISSEVPQNLSASRPQDRQFILSSKKLLLSDSGFYLCAWGQGGGYTFGSGTRLTVV.

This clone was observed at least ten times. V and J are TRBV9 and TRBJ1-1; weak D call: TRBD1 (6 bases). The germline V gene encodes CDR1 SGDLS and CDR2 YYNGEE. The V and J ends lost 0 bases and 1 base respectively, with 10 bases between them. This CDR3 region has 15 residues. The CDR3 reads CASSVVKTGNTEAFF. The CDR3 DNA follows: TGTGCCAGCAGCGTAGTAAAGACAGGGAACACTGAAGCTTTCTTT.

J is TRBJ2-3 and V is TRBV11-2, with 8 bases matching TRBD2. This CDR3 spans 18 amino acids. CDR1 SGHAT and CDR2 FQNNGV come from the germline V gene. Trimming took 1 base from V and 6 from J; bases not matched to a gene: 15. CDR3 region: CASSLVAWSAGAGDTQYF. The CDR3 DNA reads TGTGCCAGCAGCTTAGTTGCGTGGTCAGCGGGAGCTGGCGATACGCAGTATTTT.